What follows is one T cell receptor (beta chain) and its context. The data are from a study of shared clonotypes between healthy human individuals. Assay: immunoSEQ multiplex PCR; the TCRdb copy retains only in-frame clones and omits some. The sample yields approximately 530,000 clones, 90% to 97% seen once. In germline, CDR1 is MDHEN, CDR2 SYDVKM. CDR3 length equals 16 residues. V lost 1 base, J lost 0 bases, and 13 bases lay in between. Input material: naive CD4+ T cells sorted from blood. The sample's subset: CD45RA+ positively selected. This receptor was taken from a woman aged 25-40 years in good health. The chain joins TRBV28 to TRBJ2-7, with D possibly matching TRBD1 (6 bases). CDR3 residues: CASSLSTGRISYEQYF. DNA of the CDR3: TGTGCCAGCAGTTTATCAACAGGGAGAATCTCCTACGAGCAGTACTTC.